This TCR beta chain comes out of a study of T cells after yellow fever vaccination. Study context: Fractions containing few cells were prepared with SMART-Seq v4 Ultra Low Input. Findings and caveats of the study: FACS-sorted repertoires could harbor abundant contaminating bulk-population clonotypes. Booster samples showed a return of most primary-vaccination clones (roughly 96% CD4, about 88% CD8).

Germline assignment: CDR1 DFQATT and CDR2 SNEGSKA (reference sequence). The CDR3 has 14 amino acids. V lost 6 bases to trimming and J lost 4 bases; unmatched junction nucleotides: 9. Each CDR3 protein gets one entry after TCRdb re-called the 5' RACE reads with MiXCR. The sample holds hundreds of thousands of distinct CDR3 sequences; approximately 12% are singletons and the top ten take more than 13%. Details on this clonotype: Its antigen is undetermined.

Material: PBMCs, obtained on the day of the yellow fever booster vaccination. The chain carries TRBV20-1 and TRBJ2-1; 7 bases map to TRBD2. This receptor was obtained from a man aged 30 to 39 who received the YFV17D yellow fever vaccine. The CDR3 reads CSASTGTTYNEQFF. CDR3 DNA: TGCAGTGCGTCCACCGGGACTACATACAATGAGCAGTTCTTC.